The 22 T cell receptor beta chains below all came from one sample that was sequenced in a study of cytomegalovirus exposure and HLA in healthy donors. PCR involved 60 Vbeta and 13 Jbeta primers. Using immunoSEQ multiplex PCR, the repertoire was profiled, and TCRdb retains in-frame clones only, with some absent. The sample yields approximately 140,000 clones, around 90% seen once. The sequencing input was PBMCs. The receptors stem from a woman in her thirties or forties in good health and CMV-seronegative.

The rearrangement joins TRBV7-9 to TRBJ2-2; D call uncertain. Per the germline V gene, CDR1 is SEHNR and CDR2 is FQNEAQ (reference sequence). The V and J ends lost 4 bases and 2 bases respectively, with 2 bases between them. There are 12 residues in the CDR3. This CDR3 is CASSSNTGELFF. Here the CDR3 DNA reads TGTGCCAGCAGCTCAAACACCGGGGAGCTGTTTTTT.

CDR3 sequence reads: CASTSGGGFQETQYF. CDR3 in DNA: TGCGCCAGCACCAGCGGGGGCGGATTCCAAGAGACCCAGTACTTC. This rearrangement joins TRBV5-1 to TRBJ2-5, with 8 bases lining up with TRBD2. This CDR3 region has 15 residues. CDR1 and CDR2 from the germline V gene are SGHRS and YFSETQ. The trim removed 6 bases at V and 1 base at J, leaving 8 bases unmatched.

V gene TRBV28 combines with J gene TRBJ2-1; 9 nucleotides agree with TRBD2. The V segment lost 2 bases and the J segment 3 bases; nucleotides outside the gene matches: 8. The CDR3 sequence is 17 residues long. Germline V lookup: CDR1 MDHEN, CDR2 SYDVKM. CDR3 nucleotides: TGTGCCAGCAGTTTAGGGGCGGCTAGCGGGAACTACAATGAGCAGTTCTTC. Protein sequence: CASSLGAASGNYNEQFF.

Only a few counts were recorded for this clone. The genes are TRBV4-1 and TRBJ2-1, with D unclear. The CDR3 sequence is 12 residues long. With 0 bases removed from V and 6 bases from J, the gap between germline ends came to 3 bases. Looked up from germline, CDR1 is MGHRA and CDR2 is YSYEKL. The CDR3 DNA reads as TGCGCCAGCAGCCAAGAAGCCAATGAGCAGTTCTTC. This translates into CASSQEANEQFF.

This chain uses TRBV5-1 with TRBJ2-7; 10 nucleotides match TRBD2. This CDR3 comprises 15 residues. V shed 2 bases and J 0 bases; nucleotides not matched to a gene: 2. Germline V gene data show CDR1 as SGHRS and CDR2 as YFSETQ. CDR3 nucleotide sequence: TGCGCCAGCAGCTTCACTAGCGGGGTCTCCTACGAGCAGTACTTC. Protein sequence: CASSFTSGVSYEQYF. The whole variable domain, remainder taken from reference TRBV5-1 and TRBJ2-7, is KAGVTQTPRYLIKTRGQQVTLSCSPISGHRSVSWYQQTPGQGLQFLFEYFSETQRNKGNFPGRFSGRQFSNSRSEMNVSTLELGDSALYLCASSFTSGVSYEQYFGPGTRLTVT.

This clone came up once. This chain links TRBV18 with TRBJ1-1; TRBD1 is a possible D gene (5 bases). Germline loops: CDR1 KGHSH, CDR2 LQKENI. The CDR3 contains 14 residues. The V gene lost 0 bases and the J gene lost 6 bases, with 11 bases spanning the gap. The chain's CDR3 is CASSPPSQGSEAFF. CDR3 in DNA: TGTGCCAGCTCACCACCGTCTCAGGGCTCTGAAGCTTTCTTT. The entire variable domain, with the rest obtained from reference TRBV18 and TRBJ1-1, is as follows: NAGVMQNPRHLVRRRGQEARLRCSPMKGHSHVYWYRQLPEEGLKFMVYLQKENIIDESGMPKERFSAEFPKEGPSILRIQQVVRGDSAAYFCASSPPSQGSEAFFGQGTRLTVV.

The rearrangement links TRBV2 to TRBJ2-1, with 8 bases aligning to TRBD2. V trimming: 6 bases; J trimming: 4 bases; junction bases outside the gene matches: 17. The CDR3 runs 18 residues. Germline lookup yields CDR1 SNHLY and CDR2 FYNNEI. DNA for the CDR3: TGTGCCAGCAGCGTCTGGGGCGGGGGGCCGGGGGGATACAATGAGCAGTTCTTC. Translation gives CASSVWGGGPGGYNEQFF.

This chain uses TRBV19 with TRBJ1-5; 8 positions match TRBD1. The CDR3 covers 15 residues. Germline loops: CDR1 LNHDA, CDR2 SQIVND (reference sequence). Trimming removed 3 bases from V and 3 bases from J; junction bases left unmatched: 4. CDR3 bases: TGTGCCAGTAGTATTCAGGGGGCGCTCAATCAGCCCCAGCATTTT. Amino acids: CASSIQGALNQPQHF.

The chain employs TRBV5-1 and TRBJ1-2; maybe TRBD1 (5 bases). This CDR3 has 14 residues. The germline V gene encodes CDR1 SGHRS and CDR2 YFSETQ. V lost 5 bases and J 3 bases, leaving 14 bases between the germline ends. The chain's CDR3 is CASRTTWDYYGYTF. The CDR3 DNA is TGCGCCAGCAGAACGACATGGGACTACTATGGCTACACCTTC. The full variable domain, with the rest looked up from reference TRBV5-1 and TRBJ1-2, is KAGVTQTPRYLIKTRGQQVTLSCSPISGHRSVSWYQQTPGQGLQFLFEYFSETQRNKGNFPGRFSGRQFSNSRSEMNVSTLELGDSALYLCASRTTWDYYGYTFGSGTRLTVV.

The chain is built from TRBV7-9 and TRBJ1-1; maybe TRBD1 (5 bases). V was shortened by 5 bases and J by 0 bases, with 10 bases between the two germline ends. Germline V CDR1 and CDR2: SEHNR, FQNEAQ (reference sequence). The CDR3 loop spans 14 amino acids. CDR3 in amino acids: CASSRQLMNTEAFF. The CDR3 bases are TGTGCCAGCAGCCGACAGCTCATGAACACTGAAGCTTTCTTT.

The V gene is TRBV29-1, the J gene TRBJ2-1, with TRBD2 matching over 8 bases. Germline V gene sequence: CDR1 SQVTM, CDR2 ANQGSEA. The CDR3 runs to 15 residues. V dropped 6 bases and J dropped 0; count of bases not matched to a gene: 7. The CDR3 loop is CSVTGTSDSYNEQFF. CDR3 coding DNA: TGCAGCGTGACCGGGACTAGTGACTCCTACAATGAGCAGTTCTTC.

This clone has only one observation. The rearrangement uses TRBV7-2 and TRBJ1-4, with no clear D. The ends were cut back, 0 bases at V and 4 bases at J, with 6 bases in the middle. Germline V gives CDR1 SGHTA, CDR2 FQGNSA. This CDR3 comprises 14 residues. The CDR3 sequence is CASSLAADNEKLFF. The CDR3 DNA sequence: TGTGCCAGCAGCTTAGCCGCGGATAATGAAAAACTGTTTTTT.

The chain has TRBV5-1 and TRBJ2-5; 13 nucleotides match TRBD2. CDR1 is SGHRS and CDR2 is YFSETQ in the germline V gene. The CDR3 has 16 amino acids. Trimming cost V 0 bases and J 5 bases; bases outside gene matches: 4. DNA for the CDR3: TGCGCCAGCAGCTTGGGGACTAGCGGGAGAGGGGAGACCCAGTACTTC. Translated: CASSLGTSGRGETQYF.

The chain employs TRBV5-6 and TRBJ2-1, with TRBD2 identical over 7 bases. The CDR3 has 15 residues. Per germline, CDR1 SGHDT and CDR2 YYEEEE. With V trimmed by 0 bases and J by 16 bases, 16 bases remained unmatched. Here the CDR3 DNA reads TGTGCCAGCAGCTTGGCGGCAGATTACCGGGAGGACGCTTTCTTC. It specifies CASSLAADYREDAFF.

The chain employs TRBV2 and TRBJ2-7; 9 bases agree with TRBD1. The V segment lost 9 bases and the J segment 2 bases; nucleotides outside the gene matches: 8. Germline CDR1 is SNHLY and CDR2 is FYNNEI. This CDR3 is 14 amino acids long. The chain's CDR3 is CARGGQGFPYEQYF. The CDR3 DNA is TGTGCCAGGGGAGGACAGGGGTTCCCCTACGAGCAGTACTTC.

The J gene is TRBJ2-7, the V gene TRBV7-8, with a weak D call TRBD2 (5 bases). This CDR3 comprises 15 residues. Trimming removed 6 bases from V and 3 bases from J, with 18 bases in between. The germline V gene has CDR1 SGHVS and CDR2 FQNEAQ. The CDR3 coding sequence is TGTGCCAGCAGTTACGAGACGGGAATGCTCTACGAGCAGTACTTC. It encodes CASSYETGMLYEQYF.

CDR3 coding DNA: TGTGCCATCAACCGGGACAGTACCTACGAGCAGTACTTC. It specifies CAINRDSTYEQYF. The V gene is TRBV28, the J gene TRBJ2-7; 7 positions agree with TRBD1. The V and J ends lost 10 bases and 2 bases, in that order; junction bases with no gene match: 8. This CDR3 is built from 13 residues. Germline V gene data show CDR1 as MDHEN and CDR2 as SYDVKM.

This clone has more than one count but fewer than ten. In DNA form, the CDR3 reads TGTGCCAGCTCCGGGAACCCGAACACTGAAGCTTTCTTT. This gives the protein CASSGNPNTEAFF. The rearrangement links TRBV6-6 to TRBJ1-1, with D unclear. The V gene lost 8 bases and the J gene lost 1 base, with 11 bases spanning the gap. Germline V gene sequence: CDR1 MNHNY, CDR2 SVGAGI (reference sequence). The CDR3 has 13 amino acids.

CDR3 sequence reads: CASTPRARGKTNYGYTF. The CDR3 DNA reads TGCGCCAGCACTCCTAGGGCCAGGGGTAAGACTAACTATGGCTACACCTTC. The chain recombines TRBV10-1 with TRBJ1-2, with D perhaps TRBD1 (6 bases). V lost 7 bases and J lost 0, with 21 bases in between. This CDR3 has 17 residues. Germline V gene sequence: CDR1 WNHNN, CDR2 SYGVQD (reference sequence).

The chain carries TRBV21-1 and TRBJ2-5; no check of the table's D call, TRBD1, against the DNA was made. TRBV21-1 is a documented pseudogene. The CDR3 sequence is 15 residues long. CDR3 bases: TGTGCCAGCAGCAAGCCGGGACAGGGGGCGGAGACCCAGTACTTC. Protein: CASSKPGQGAETQYF.

This chain connects TRBV7-9 to TRBJ2-1; TRBD2 aligns across 9 bases. CDR3 length: 15 residues. The J segment lost 10 bases and the V segment lost 3 bases, leaving 10 bases of the junction unmatched. Germline V gene data show CDR1 as SEHNR and CDR2 as FQNEAQ (reference sequence). In DNA form, the CDR3 reads TGTGCCAGCAGCTTCGCTGGCGGGAGGGTTATCGAGCAGTTCTTC. Protein sequence: CASSFAGGRVIEQFF.

The J gene is TRBJ2-1, the V gene TRBV6-5, with 13 bases aligning to TRBD2. Losses at the gene ends were 7 bases for V and 14 bases for J; bases not matched to a gene: 8. Germline V gene sequence: CDR1 MNHEY, CDR2 SVGAGI. The CDR3 contains 13 residues. The CDR3 DNA follows: TGTGCCAGCAACCAACTAGCGGGAGGGCTGGAGTTCTTC. Encoded protein: CASNQLAGGLEFF.